The 11 T cell receptor beta chains given below trace back to one sample, sequenced in a study of Graves' ophthalmopathy and Graves' hyperthyroidism. The study amplified TCR beta CDR3 regions using RNA transcripts. Investigators did first-round RT-PCR with HTBI primers, then second-round multiplex PCR. MiXCR was run by TCRdb on the multiplex PCR reads, yielding one entry per CDR3 protein. Altogether 200,000 to 250,000 distinct CDR3 sequences are present, roughly 21% being singletons, with the ten largest covering roughly 40%. The sample was peripheral blood. The receptors shown here come from a woman aged 45-60 years with Graves' ophthalmopathy.

This clonotype came up many times. The rearrangement uses TRBV9 and TRBJ1-1, with D perhaps TRBD1 (5 bases). Germline V gives CDR1 SGDLS, CDR2 YYNGEE. There are 13 residues in the CDR3. Deletions cut 2 bases from V and 3 bases from J, with 8 bases between. Here the CDR3 reads CASSVQGYTEAFF. The CDR3 region has the DNA TGTGCCAGCAGCGTTCAGGGATACACTGAAGCTTTCTTT.

V usage is TRBV12-3 or TRBV12-4 and J usage is TRBJ2-7; perhaps TRBD1 as D (7 bases). Trimming shortened V by 6 bases and J by 0 bases, and 12 bases separated the two germline ends. The length of the CDR3 is 14 residues. This CDR3 reads CASSRGTVSYEQYF. In DNA form, the CDR3 reads TGTGCCAGCAGCCGGGGGACAGTCTCCTACGAGCAGTACTTC.

This clonotype was seen at least ten times. This chain links TRBV28 with TRBJ2-7; TRBD2 is a possible D gene (6 bases). The CDR3 sequence is 13 residues long. The germline CDR1 and CDR2 sequences are MDHEN and SYDVKM. Trimming removed 7 bases at V and 4 bases at J, with 14 bases between. The chain's CDR3 is CASIDPGRYEQYF. DNA of the CDR3: TGTGCCAGCATTGACCCGGGGAGGTACGAGCAGTACTTC.

This rearrangement joins TRBV6-2 or TRBV6-3 to TRBJ2-7, with 9 bases that match TRBD1. Germline V gives CDR1 MNHEY, CDR2 SVGEGT. The trim removed 2 bases at V and 2 bases at J, leaving 1 base unmatched. This CDR3 has 14 amino acids. The DNA of the CDR3 is TGTGCCAGCAGTTACGGGACAGGGACCTACGAGCAGTACTTC. It codes for CASSYGTGTYEQYF.

This clonotype occurred many times. The V gene is TRBV28, the J gene TRBJ1-2; 9 bases are shared with TRBD1. The germline V gene encodes CDR1 MDHEN and CDR2 SYDVKM. There are 16 residues in the CDR3. V lost 10 bases, J lost 2 bases, and 14 bases stayed unmatched. The CDR3 region has the DNA TGTGCCACCCCACCCCCCCCGGGACAGGGAAACTATGGCTACACCTTC. This translates into CATPPPPGQGNYGYTF.

In its sample, this clonotype was seen a few times. An end of the junction does not agree with germline; a read error may underlie this. The chain joins TRBV5-1 to TRBJ2-2; 8 positions agree with TRBD2. The CDR3 spans 17 residues. Looked up from germline, CDR1 is SGHRS and CDR2 is YFSETQ. CDR3 region: CANSSPRVAGYTGELFF. The CDR3 DNA reads TGCGCCAACAGCTCCCCCAGGGTAGCGGGATACACCGGGGAGCTGTTTTTT. Full variable domain (outside the CDR3, taken from reference TRBV5-1 and TRBJ2-2): KAGVTQTPRYLIKTRGQQVTLSCSPISGHRSVSWYQQTPGQGLQFLFEYFSETQRNKGNFPGRFSGRQFSNSRSEMNVSTLELGDSALYLCANSSPRVAGYTGELFFGEGSRLTVL.

This clonotype was seen ten or more times. The V gene is TRBV5-1, the J gene TRBJ1-1; 8 bases are a match to TRBD1. Germline values: CDR1 SGHRS, CDR2 YFSETQ. J lost 0 bases, V lost 5 bases, and 3 bases had no gene match. This CDR3 has 14 amino acids. DNA of the CDR3: TGCGCCAGCAGGGACAGGGATCTGAACACTGAAGCTTTCTTT. Encoded protein: CASRDRDLNTEAFF.

The sample holds a few counts of this clonotype. V is TRBV2 and J is TRBJ1-1; the match to TRBD1 covers 8 bases. In germline, CDR1 is SNHLY, CDR2 FYNNEI. The length of the CDR3 is 16 residues. With V trimmed by 5 bases and J by 1 base, 9 bases remained unmatched. The DNA of the CDR3 is TGTGCCAGCAGTAACCTGGGACAGGCCAGGAACACTGAAGCTTTCTTT. Translating gives CASSNLGQARNTEAFF.

At least ten counts were recorded for this clonotype. J is TRBJ2-5 and V is TRBV20-1; 11 nucleotides agree with TRBD2. CDR3 length: 14 residues. The germline gives CDR1 DFQATT, CDR2 SNEGSKA (reference sequence). Germline trimming cut 4 bases from V and 2 bases from J; bases unmatched to any gene: 3. Here the CDR3 DNA reads TGCAGTGCTAAAGGGACTAGCGGTCAAGAGACCCAGTACTTC. Translation: CSAKGTSGQETQYF.

This clonotype was recorded at least ten times. The chain combines TRBV12-3 or TRBV12-4 with TRBJ1-6; D is ambiguous. V lost 5 bases and J 5 bases, leaving 10 bases between the germline ends. The CDR3 sequence is 14 residues long. The CDR3 spells CASSLRENNSPLHF. Here the CDR3 DNA reads TGTGCCAGCAGTCTGAGGGAAAATAATTCACCCCTCCACTTT.

This clonotype occurred many times. The chain combines TRBV12-3 or TRBV12-4 with TRBJ2-2; 11 nucleotides agree with TRBD1. J lost 4 bases, V lost 6 bases, and 10 bases had no gene match. This CDR3 has 17 residues. CDR3 protein: CASSHRTGGFGTGELFF. CDR3 nucleotide sequence: TGTGCCAGCAGCCACAGGACAGGGGGCTTCGGCACCGGGGAGCTGTTTTTT.